This T cell receptor (beta chain) was sequenced during a study of cytomegalovirus exposure and HLA in healthy donors. The PCR employed 60 Vbeta primers together with 13 Jbeta primers. The protocol was immunoSEQ multiplex PCR, while the TCRdb copy is restricted to in-frame clones and leaves out a portion. The sample gives approximately 190,000 clones, about nine tenths of which show up once; 1.3% is in the top ten. Unmatched junction bases numbered 10, after V lost 5 bases and J lost 2 bases. Germline lookup yields CDR1 SGHTA and CDR2 FQGNSA. There are 17 residues in the CDR3. This chain uses TRBV7-2 with TRBJ1-3, with TRBD1 identical over 9 bases. What was sequenced was PBMCs. The clonotype comes from a man aged 25-45 years in good health and CMV-seronegative. The DNA of the CDR3 is TGTGCCAGCAGCCCTTATATACAGGGGGCTACTGGAAACACCATATATTTT. This translates into CASSPYIQGATGNTIYF.